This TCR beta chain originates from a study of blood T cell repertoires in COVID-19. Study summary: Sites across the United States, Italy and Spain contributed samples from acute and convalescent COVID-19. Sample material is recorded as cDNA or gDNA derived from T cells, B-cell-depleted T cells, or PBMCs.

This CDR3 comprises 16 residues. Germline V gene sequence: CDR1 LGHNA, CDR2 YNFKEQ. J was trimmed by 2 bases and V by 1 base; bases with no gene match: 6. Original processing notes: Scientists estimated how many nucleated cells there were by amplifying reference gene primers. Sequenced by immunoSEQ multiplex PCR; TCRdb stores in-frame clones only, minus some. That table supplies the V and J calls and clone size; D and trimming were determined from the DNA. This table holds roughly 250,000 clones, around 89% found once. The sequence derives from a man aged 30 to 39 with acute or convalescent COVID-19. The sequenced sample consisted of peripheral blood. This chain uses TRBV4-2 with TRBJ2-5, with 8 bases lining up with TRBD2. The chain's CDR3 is CASSQAPSGGQETQYF. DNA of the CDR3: TGTGCCAGCAGCCAAGCCCCGTCGGGGGGGCAAGAGACCCAGTACTTC.